The clone carrying this TCR beta chain was picked up a small number of times. The source of the sample is a study of blood T cell repertoires in COVID-19. Study details: There were acute and convalescent COVID-19 samples, and they came from the United States, Italy and Spain. Sample material is recorded as cDNA or gDNA derived from T cells, B-cell-depleted T cells, or PBMCs.

This CDR3 has 16 residues. Trimming left V 0 bases short and J 6 bases short, with 17 bases between. CDR1 and CDR2 from the germline V gene are LGHNA and YNFKEQ. Authors' data handling: Cell counts per sample came from amplifying reference gene primers. Here immunoSEQ multiplex PCR was the method, and the copy in TCRdb shows in-frame clones only, minus some. The V and J calls and the clone size are those of that table, but D and trimming were determined from the DNA. Among 150,000 or so clones listed, around 89% were seen once. The chain combines TRBV4-2 with TRBJ1-1; D gene unclear. The TCR comes from a man in his 60s with active or convalescent COVID-19. Specimen: peripheral blood. The CDR3: CASSQDQTVPGPEAFF. CDR3 DNA: TGTGCCAGCAGCCAAGATCAGACGGTCCCTGGGCCTGAAGCTTTCTTT.